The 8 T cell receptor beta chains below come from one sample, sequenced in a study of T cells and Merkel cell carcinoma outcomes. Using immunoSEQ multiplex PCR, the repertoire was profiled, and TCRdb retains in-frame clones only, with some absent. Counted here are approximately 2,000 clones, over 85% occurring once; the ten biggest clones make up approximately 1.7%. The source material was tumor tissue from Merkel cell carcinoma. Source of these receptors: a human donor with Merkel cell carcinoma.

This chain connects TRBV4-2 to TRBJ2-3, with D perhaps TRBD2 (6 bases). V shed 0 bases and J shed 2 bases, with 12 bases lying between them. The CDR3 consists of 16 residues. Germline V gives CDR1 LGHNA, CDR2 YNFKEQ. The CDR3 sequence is CASSQDPAGNTDTQYF. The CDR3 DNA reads TGTGCCAGCAGCCAAGACCCAGCGGGCAACACAGATACGCAGTATTTT.

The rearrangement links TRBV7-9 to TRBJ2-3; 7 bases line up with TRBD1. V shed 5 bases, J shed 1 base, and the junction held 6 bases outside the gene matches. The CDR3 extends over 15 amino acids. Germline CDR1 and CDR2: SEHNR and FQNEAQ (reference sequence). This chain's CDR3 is CASSRQGKGTDTQYF. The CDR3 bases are TGTGCCAGCAGCCGACAGGGCAAAGGCACAGATACGCAGTATTTT. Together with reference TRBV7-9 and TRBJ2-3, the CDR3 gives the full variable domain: DTGVSQNPRHKITKRGQNVTFRCDPISEHNRLYWYRQTLGQGPEFLTYFQNEAQLEKSRLLSDRFSAERPKGSFSTLEIQRTEQGDSAMYLCASSRQGKGTDTQYFGPGTRLTVL.

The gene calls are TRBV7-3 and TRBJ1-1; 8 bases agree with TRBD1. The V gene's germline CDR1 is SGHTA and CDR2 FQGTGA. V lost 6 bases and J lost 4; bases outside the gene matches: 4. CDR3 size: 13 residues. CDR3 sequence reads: CASRPTGGTEAFF. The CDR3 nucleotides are TGTGCCAGCAGACCCACAGGGGGCACTGAAGCTTTCTTT.

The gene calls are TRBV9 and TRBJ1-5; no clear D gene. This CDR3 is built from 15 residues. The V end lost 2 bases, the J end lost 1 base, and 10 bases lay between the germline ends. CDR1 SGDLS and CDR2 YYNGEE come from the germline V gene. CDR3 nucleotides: TGTGCCAGCAGCGTTGATGGACGGAGCAATCAGCCCCAGCATTTT. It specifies CASSVDGRSNQPQHF.

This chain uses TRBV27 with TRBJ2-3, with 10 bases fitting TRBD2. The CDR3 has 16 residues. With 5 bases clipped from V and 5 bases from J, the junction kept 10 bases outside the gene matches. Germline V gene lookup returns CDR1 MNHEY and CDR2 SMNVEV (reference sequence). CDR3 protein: CASSRQAGGPVDTQYF. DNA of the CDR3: TGTGCCAGCAGTCGACAAGCGGGGGGGCCCGTAGATACGCAGTATTTT.

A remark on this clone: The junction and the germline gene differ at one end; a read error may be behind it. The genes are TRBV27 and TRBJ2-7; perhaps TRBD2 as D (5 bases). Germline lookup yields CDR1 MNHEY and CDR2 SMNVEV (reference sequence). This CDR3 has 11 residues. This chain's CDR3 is CASSSGYEQYF. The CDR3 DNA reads TGTGCCAGCAGTTCGGGATACGAGCAGTATTTC.

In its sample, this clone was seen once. CDR3 sequence: CASKAFLGIGEETQYF. In DNA, the CDR3 is TGTGCCAGCAAAGCTTTCCTCGGGATCGGCGAAGAGACCCAGTACTTC. This chain joins TRBV2 and TRBJ2-5; D may be TRBD2 (5 bases). V lost 7 bases to trimming and J lost 3 bases, with 21 bases between them. The CDR3 totals 16 residues. CDR1 and CDR2 from the germline V gene are SNHLY and FYNNEI.

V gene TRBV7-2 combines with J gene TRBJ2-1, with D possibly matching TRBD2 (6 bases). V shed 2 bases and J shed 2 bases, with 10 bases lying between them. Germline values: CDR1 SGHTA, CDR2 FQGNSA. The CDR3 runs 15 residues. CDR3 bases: TGTGCCAGCAGCTTAAAAGCGGGTGCCTACAATGAGCAGTTCTTC. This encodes CASSLKAGAYNEQFF.